The 11 T cell receptor beta chains in this list originate from one sample, sequenced in a study of shared clonotypes between healthy human individuals. Profiled with immunoSEQ multiplex PCR; TCRdb holds only in-frame clones, not every one. The data contain roughly 2.5 million clones, roughly nine tenths of them singletons. Sequencing was performed on naive CD4+ T cells sorted from blood. Subset noted: CD45RA+ positively selected. These receptors were taken from a man aged 18 to 29 in good health.

The V call is TRBV5-4, the J call TRBJ2-4; weak D call: TRBD1 (5 bases). Trimming took off 0 bases at V and 8 bases at J, with 12 bases between the two ends. The CDR3 has 14 amino acids. Germline V gene lookup returns CDR1 SGHNT and CDR2 YYREEE (reference sequence). CDR3 bases: TGTGCCAGCAGCTTGGACGGCAGGGCGGACATTCAGTACTTC. This translates into CASSLDGRADIQYF.

With regard to this clone: Distinct nucleotide sequences in the sample also encode this CDR3. The chain is built from TRBV28 and TRBJ1-3; 9 bases map to TRBD1. J gave up 2 bases and V 6 bases, and 2 bases lay outside the gene matches. CDR1 and CDR2 (germline): MDHEN, SYDVKM. The length of the CDR3 is 14 residues. The CDR3 DNA reads TGTGCCAGCAGGGGACAGGGCCCTGGAAACACCATATATTTT. This sequence encodes CASRGQGPGNTIYF.

The V call is TRBV4-1, the J call TRBJ2-5, with D perhaps matching TRBD1 or TRBD2 (5 bases each). The CDR3 length is 15 residues. Germline values: CDR1 MGHRA, CDR2 YSYEKL. The V and J ends lost 3 bases and 4 bases respectively, with 15 bases between them. CDR3 sequence reads: CASSHPLGAGETQYF. The DNA of the CDR3 is TGCGCCAGCAGCCACCCCCTCGGGGCCGGAGAGACCCAGTACTTC.

This chain joins TRBV5-1 and TRBJ2-5; no definite D call. The germline V gene encodes CDR1 SGHRS and CDR2 YFSETQ. Trimming removed 0 bases from V and 4 bases from J, with 10 bases in between. This CDR3 is built from 14 residues. CDR3 sequence reads: CASSLGEVVETQYF. DNA of the CDR3: TGCGCCAGCAGCTTGGGGGAAGTCGTAGAGACCCAGTACTTC.

CDR3 nucleotides: TGTGCCAGCAGCTTGGATTTCCTAGCGCCGCGGCAGTACTTC. Translating it yields CASSLDFLAPRQYF. The chain is built from TRBV5-4 and TRBJ2-7, with a weak D call TRBD2 (6 bases). Deletions cut 0 bases from V and 9 bases from J, with 16 bases between. From germline, CDR1 is SGHNT and CDR2 YYREEE (reference sequence). The CDR3 has 14 residues. The whole variable domain, remainder taken from reference TRBV5-4 and TRBJ2-7, is ETGVTQSPTHLIKTRGQQVTLRCSSQSGHNTVSWYQQALGQGPQFIFQYYREEENGRGNFPPRFSGLQFPNYSSELNVNALELDDSALYLCASSLDFLAPRQYFGPGTRLTVT.

The chain has TRBV5-4 and TRBJ2-6, with D perhaps TRBD2 (6 bases). V lost 4 bases and J lost 9, with 17 bases in between. The CDR3 loop spans 15 amino acids. Germline loops: CDR1 SGHNT, CDR2 YYREEE (reference sequence). The CDR3 reads CASSVEGRVVNVLTF. Here the CDR3 DNA reads TGTGCCAGCAGCGTGGAGGGGCGTGTTGTCAACGTCCTGACTTTC.

The chain joins TRBV5-4 to TRBJ2-7; 9 nucleotides match TRBD2. The germline V gene encodes CDR1 SGHNT and CDR2 YYREEE (reference sequence). Unmatched junction bases numbered 12, after V lost 5 bases and J lost 6 bases. The CDR3 consists of 15 residues. CDR3 nucleotide sequence: TGTGCCAGCAGACCCTGGGCTAGCGGGACATTCGAGCAGTACTTC. As protein: CASRPWASGTFEQYF.

The CDR3 sequence: CSVELGSTGNTIYF. The CDR3 DNA follows: TGCAGCGTTGAGCTAGGATCCACCGGAAACACCATATATTTT. The chain recombines TRBV29-1 with TRBJ1-3; D gene uncertain. The CDR3 has 14 residues. Trimming took 3 bases from V and 4 from J, leaving 13 bases between them. Germline CDR1 is SQVTM and CDR2 is ANQGSEA. The whole variable domain, filled in from reference TRBV29-1 and TRBJ1-3, reads SAVISQKPSRDICQRGTSLTIQCQVDSQVTMMFWYRQQPGQSLTLIATANQGSEATYESGFVIDKFPISRPNLTFSTLTVSNMSPEDSSIYLCSVELGSTGNTIYFGEGSWLTVV.

The V gene is TRBV18, the J gene TRBJ1-4; D ambiguous. Trimming cost V 3 bases and J 5 bases, with 13 bases left between them. CDR1 and CDR2 from the germline V gene are KGHSH and LQKENI. This CDR3 region has 15 residues. CDR3 nucleotides: TGTGCCAGCTCACCGCATGTTGGGGTAAATGAAAAACTGTTTTTT. Translation: CASSPHVGVNEKLFF.

Worth noting for this clone: Other DNA sequences of this sample code for an identical CDR3. V is TRBV18 and J is TRBJ2-2; 10 bases fit TRBD1. Losses at the gene ends were 3 bases for V and 3 bases for J; bases not matched to a gene: 4. This CDR3 is built from 16 residues. Germline V lookup: CDR1 KGHSH, CDR2 LQKENI. The CDR3 DNA is TGTGCCAGCTCACCCCCGGGACAGGGGTACACCGGGGAGCTGTTTTTT. Its protein product is CASSPPGQGYTGELFF.

The chain carries TRBV18 and TRBJ1-4, with 8 bases aligning to TRBD1. CDR3 length equals 14 residues. Losses at the gene ends were 3 bases for V and 7 bases for J; bases not matched to a gene: 4. Germline CDR1 KGHSH, CDR2 LQKENI. Here the CDR3 reads CASSPDRVAEKLFF. The CDR3 nucleotides are TGTGCCAGCTCACCGGACAGGGTCGCTGAAAAACTGTTTTTT.